Shown below are 29 T cell receptor beta chains from a single sample sequenced in a study of T cells after yellow fever vaccination. MiXCR, run by TCRdb on the 5' RACE reads, gives a single entry per CDR3 protein. Of about 350,000 distinct CDR3 sequences in the sample, approximately 12% are singletons; the top ten hold 2.5% to 3.5%. The sequences come from CD4+ T cells sorted from PBMCs, collected 15 days after the yellow fever booster vaccination. These receptors all stem from a man between 18 and 35 years old who received the YFV17D yellow fever vaccine.

The CDR3 nucleotides are TGTGCCAGCTGCCGAAGTAGCGGGGGCCCAGGAGTTGCAGATACGCAGTATTTT. Its translation is CASCRSSGGPGVADTQYF. The V and J genes are TRBV7-9 and TRBJ2-3, with 9 bases aligning to TRBD2. The junction had 19 bases not matched to a gene; V was cut back by 8 bases and J by 4 bases. The CDR3 totals 18 residues. Germline V CDR1 and CDR2: SEHNR, FQNEAQ (reference sequence).

The chain is built from TRBV20-1 and TRBJ2-5, with no clear D. CDR3 length: 10 residues. The germline gives CDR1 DFQATT, CDR2 SNEGSKA (reference sequence). Trimming shortened V by 5 bases and J by 13 bases, and 14 bases separated the two germline ends. The CDR3 region is CSALWKVGYF. CDR3 sequence (DNA): TGCAGTGCTCTGTGGAAGGTGGGGTACTTC.

This clonotype was counted only a few times. This chain joins TRBV7-3 and TRBJ2-1; TRBD2 matches at 9 bases. After removal of 5 bases from V and 9 bases from J, the junction contained 14 bases not matched to a gene. The CDR3 runs to 16 residues. Germline CDR1 is SGHTA and CDR2 is FQGTGA. The CDR3: CASSPRPGLAPLEQFF. Here the CDR3 DNA reads TGTGCCAGCAGCCCACGCCCGGGACTAGCCCCCCTTGAGCAGTTCTTC.

This clonotype was seen at least ten times. The CDR3 is CASSPGPAYGYTF. DNA of the CDR3: TGTGCCAGCAGCCCCGGGCCGGCCTATGGCTACACCTTC. This chain connects TRBV4-2 to TRBJ1-2; D uncertain. V was shortened by 4 bases and J by 4 bases, with 10 bases between the two germline ends. CDR1 LGHNA and CDR2 YNFKEQ come from the germline V gene. The CDR3 runs to 13 residues.

This clonotype was picked up a small number of times. This chain links TRBV14 with TRBJ2-5; weak D call: TRBD1 (6 bases). Germline V CDR1 and CDR2: SGHDN, FVKESK. The CDR3 loop spans 14 amino acids. V shed 3 bases and J shed 5 bases, with 13 bases lying between them. The DNA for the CDR3 is TGTGCCAGCAGCCAGGCAGGGGTGCCGGAGACCCAGTACTTC. It encodes CASSQAGVPETQYF.

The rearrangement joins TRBV6-1 to TRBJ2-7; 8 positions agree with TRBD2. Unmatched junction bases numbered 6, after V lost 6 bases and J lost 2 bases. Germline V gene sequence: CDR1 MNHNS, CDR2 SASEGT. This CDR3 region has 14 residues. In nucleotides, the CDR3 is TGTGCCAGCAGCATTACTAGCGGACCCTACGAGCAGTACGTC. Protein product: CASSITSGPYEQYV.

The chain is built from TRBV18 and TRBJ2-7; 11 bases are shared with TRBD2. The germline gives CDR1 KGHSH, CDR2 LQKENI. Unmatched junction bases numbered 2, after V lost 0 bases and J lost 1 base. This CDR3 spans 16 amino acids. The CDR3 loop reads CASSPPTSGGSYEQYF. The CDR3 nucleotides are TGTGCCAGCTCACCACCAACTAGCGGGGGATCCTACGAGCAGTACTTC.

The DNA for the CDR3 is TGTGCCTGGAGTGCGCAGGACAGGTGGGGGAATGAGCAGTTCTTC. Residues: CAWSAQDRWGNEQFF. The rearrangement joins TRBV30 to TRBJ2-1; TRBD1 matches at 7 bases. J gave up 7 bases and V 1 base, and 10 bases lay outside the gene matches. Germline CDR1 reads GTSNPN; CDR2 reads SVGIG (reference sequence). The CDR3 covers 15 residues.

The chain joins TRBV5-5 to TRBJ2-2; TRBD1 might be the D (6 bases). Deletions cut 2 bases from V and 2 bases from J, with 10 bases between. The CDR3 is 15 amino acids. Germline-derived CDR1 and CDR2 are SGHKS and YYEKEE (reference sequence). For the CDR3, the DNA is TGTGCCAGCAGCTTCTGGACAGTTAACACCGGGGAGCTGTTTTTT. Its protein product is CASSFWTVNTGELFF.

The chain combines TRBV18 with TRBJ2-3, with TRBD2 identical over 8 bases. There are 14 residues in the CDR3. With 3 bases clipped from V and 5 bases from J, the junction kept 4 bases outside the gene matches. Germline assignment: CDR1 KGHSH and CDR2 LQKENI. CDR3 sequence: CASSPNRGGDTQYF. The CDR3 DNA sequence: TGTGCCAGCTCACCTAACCGGGGGGGAGATACGCAGTATTTT.

The V gene is TRBV10-3, the J gene TRBJ2-1, with a possible D match to TRBD1 (5 bases). CDR3 length: 14 residues. Trimming removed 10 bases at V and 3 bases at J, with 16 bases between. In germline, CDR1 is ENHRY, CDR2 SYGVKD. CDR3 sequence (DNA): TGTGCCACCACAGAGCCAGGGATCTACAATGAGCAGTTCTTC. Translated, it gives CATTEPGIYNEQFF.

The chain carries TRBV5-5 and TRBJ1-6; 8 bases agree with TRBD1. The CDR3 totals 17 residues. Trimming cost V 3 bases and J 2 bases; bases outside gene matches: 7. Germline-derived CDR1 and CDR2 are SGHKS and YYEKEE (reference sequence). This chain's CDR3 is CASSSDRAGTYNSPLHF. CDR3 nucleotide sequence: TGTGCCAGCAGCTCGGACAGGGCAGGGACCTATAATTCACCCCTCCACTTT.

This clonotype was counted between two and nine times. V is TRBV10-3 and J is TRBJ2-1, with 11 bases aligning to TRBD2. Losses at the gene ends were 4 bases for V and 15 bases for J; bases not matched to a gene: 5. The CDR3 is made up of 12 amino acids. The germline V gene encodes CDR1 ENHRY and CDR2 SYGVKD. The CDR3 reads CAISGSSGGLFF. CDR3 nucleotides: TGTGCCATCAGTGGATCTAGCGGGGGGTTGTTCTTC.

The chain recombines TRBV7-9 with TRBJ2-5; D possibly corresponds to TRBD2 (5 bases). The CDR3 sequence is 14 residues long. Trimming shortened V by 5 bases and J by 7 bases, and 17 bases separated the two germline ends. CDR1 SEHNR and CDR2 FQNEAQ come from the germline V gene (reference sequence). As DNA, the CDR3 is TGTGCCAGCAGCGTAACAACGGACCGGGGGACCCAGTACTTC. The encoded protein is CASSVTTDRGTQYF.

In its sample, this clonotype was seen a few times. The rearrangement uses TRBV5-6 and TRBJ1-2; a possible D gene is TRBD1 (5 bases). Between the trimmed V and J ends, which lost 2 bases and 4 bases, there was a span of 18 bases. Germline lookup yields CDR1 SGHDT and CDR2 YYEEEE. This CDR3 region has 16 residues. For the CDR3, the DNA is TGTGCCAGCAGCTTCCTCACAGGTGCCTATTCCTATGGCTACACCTTC. Its protein is CASSFLTGAYSYGYTF.

The chain employs TRBV7-9 and TRBJ1-1; no reliable D call. This CDR3 spans 13 amino acids. Germline V gene sequence: CDR1 SEHNR, CDR2 FQNEAQ (reference sequence). Trimming removed 6 bases at V and 0 bases at J, with 8 bases between. CDR3 nucleotides: TGTGCCAGCAGTGCTATGATGAACACTGAAGCTTTCTTT. The encoded protein is CASSAMMNTEAFF.

The V and J genes are TRBV20-1 and TRBJ1-5; D not certain. The CDR3 loop spans 15 amino acids. Germline CDR1 DFQATT, CDR2 SNEGSKA (reference sequence). The CDR3 is CSGEDPNRPNQPQHF. The CDR3 nucleotides are TGCAGCGGAGAGGACCCAAACCGTCCGAATCAGCCCCAGCATTTT.

This clonotype showed up many times. The V gene is TRBV6-2 or TRBV6-3, the J gene TRBJ1-2; 7 bases are a match to TRBD1. The length of the CDR3 is 13 residues. The J segment lost 2 bases and the V segment lost 5 bases, leaving 2 bases of the junction unmatched. The germline V gene encodes CDR1 MNHEY and CDR2 SVGEGT. Written as DNA, the CDR3 is TGTGCCAGCAGTCGAGGGGGCAACTATGGCTACACCTTC. It encodes CASSRGGNYGYTF.

The chain combines TRBV6-2 or TRBV6-3 with TRBJ2-5; possibly TRBD2 for D (5 bases). The CDR3 length is 11 residues. Germline CDR1 is MNHEY and CDR2 is SVGEGT. Trimming shortened V by 5 bases and J by 6 bases, and 7 bases separated the two germline ends. Here the CDR3 reads CASSHGKTQYF. The CDR3 DNA sequence: TGTGCCAGCAGTCACGGGAAGACCCAGTACTTC.

V usage is TRBV5-1 and J usage is TRBJ2-5; 7 nucleotides align to TRBD1. The CDR3 is 16 amino acids. CDR1 SGHRS and CDR2 YFSETQ come from the germline V gene. The trim removed 0 bases at V and 0 bases at J, leaving 5 bases unmatched. CDR3 sequence reads: CASSLAPGTDQETQYF. The DNA of the CDR3 is TGCGCCAGCAGCTTGGCGCCGGGGACAGACCAAGAGACCCAGTACTTC. The full variable domain, in which reference TRBV5-1 and TRBJ2-5 provide the parts outside the CDR3, is KAGVTQTPRYLIKTRGQQVTLSCSPISGHRSVSWYQQTPGQGLQFLFEYFSETQRNKGNFPGRFSGRQFSNSRSEMNVSTLELGDSALYLCASSLAPGTDQETQYFGPGTRLLVL.

The chain links TRBV5-8 to TRBJ2-7; TRBD1 is a possible D gene (6 bases). The ends were cut back, 0 bases at V and 2 bases at J, with 12 bases in the middle. The CDR3 loop spans 15 amino acids. Germline CDR1 and CDR2: SGHTS and YDEGEE. The CDR3 DNA sequence: TGTGCCAGCAGCTTGGAGACAGGAGAGACCTACGAGCAGTACGTC. This gives the protein CASSLETGETYEQYV.

This clonotype was counted many times. The chain couples TRBV7-8 to TRBJ2-5, with 7 nucleotides matching TRBD1. The length of the CDR3 is 15 residues. The V and J ends lost 3 bases and 5 bases, in that order; junction bases with no gene match: 9. The germline CDR1 and CDR2 sequences are SGHVS and FQNEAQ. This CDR3 is CASSFDRVGGETQYF. For the CDR3, the DNA is TGTGCCAGCAGCTTTGACAGGGTAGGAGGCGAGACCCAGTACTTC.

The J gene is TRBJ2-5, the V gene TRBV20-1; the D call may be TRBD1 or TRBD2 (5 bases each). CDR1 is DFQATT and CDR2 is SNEGSKA in the germline V gene (reference sequence). The CDR3 consists of 17 residues. Trimming pared 1 base from V and 3 bases from J, leaving 21 bases between. In DNA form, the CDR3 reads TGCAGTGCTAGAGGAGTTATTCAGGGACGGCAAGAAGAGACCCAGTACTTC. As protein: CSARGVIQGRQEETQYF.

This clonotype was detected a few times. This sequence joins TRBV6-2 or TRBV6-3 and TRBJ2-3, with 8 bases fitting TRBD1. Germline-derived CDR1 and CDR2 are MNHEY and SVGEGT. The V gene end was trimmed by 7 bases and the J gene end by 6 bases; junction bases not matched to a gene: 12. The CDR3 runs to 15 residues. The CDR3 loop is CASTLPGTGGDTQYF. CDR3 sequence (DNA): TGTGCCAGCACCTTGCCAGGGACAGGTGGCGATACGCAGTATTTT.

CDR3 nucleotide sequence: TGTGCCTGGAGTGATGGAGGGAGGGAAAAACTGTTTTTT. Protein: CAWSDGGREKLFF. The rearrangement links TRBV30 to TRBJ1-4, with D uncertain. The germline V gene has CDR1 GTSNPN and CDR2 SVGIG (reference sequence). Trimming stripped 1 base from V and 8 bases from J, with 11 bases between. The CDR3 is made up of 13 amino acids.

This clonotype was detected only a few times. The chain employs TRBV3-1 and TRBJ1-6; D perhaps matches TRBD1 (5 bases). The CDR3 has 13 amino acids. Germline lookup yields CDR1 LGHDT and CDR2 YNNKEL (reference sequence). V lost 4 bases, J lost 13 bases, and 14 bases lay in between. In DNA form, the CDR3 reads TGTGCCAGCAGCCTGGGACGTTCGGGGCCCCTCCACTTT. It is translated as CASSLGRSGPLHF.

This clonotype was seen a single time. The V and J genes are TRBV5-1 and TRBJ2-7; 11 nucleotides align to TRBD1. Germline V gives CDR1 SGHRS, CDR2 YFSETQ. J gave up 3 bases and V 3 bases, and 5 bases lay outside the gene matches. CDR3 length equals 15 residues. CDR3 protein: CASSSRTGGGYEQYF. The CDR3 region has the DNA TGCGCCAGCAGCTCGCGGACAGGGGGCGGCTACGAGCAGTACTTC.

CDR3 in amino acids: CASSSAFGNYGYTF. CDR3 bases: TGCGCCAGCAGCAGCGCGTTTGGCAACTATGGCTACACCTTC. The J gene is TRBJ1-2, the V gene TRBV4-3; no definite D call. V lost 5 bases to trimming and J lost 2 bases, with 12 bases between them. In germline, CDR1 is LGHNA, CDR2 YSLEER. The CDR3 consists of 14 residues.

A word on this clonotype: A junction boundary mismatches the germline segment, possibly from a read error. This chain connects TRBV9 to TRBJ2-3; 7 positions match TRBD2. The CDR3 has 16 amino acids. The germline V gene has CDR1 SGDLS and CDR2 YYNGEE. The CDR3 region is CASSANSGRSTGTQYF. DNA for the CDR3: TGTGCCAGCAGCGCTAATAGCGGGCGGAGCACAGGTACGCAGTATTTT.